The clone carrying this T cell receptor (beta chain) has ten or more counts. Antigen unknown. TCRdb reanalysed the 5' RACE reads using MiXCR and keeps one entry per CDR3 protein. The sample holds roughly 400,000 distinct CDR3 sequences, under 20% seen once. In germline, CDR1 is SQVTM, CDR2 ANQGSEA. The CDR3 loop spans 14 amino acids. Germline trimming cut 7 bases from V and 2 bases from J; bases unmatched to any gene: 4. This record comes from a study of T-cell memory formation after mild COVID-19. Study-level background: Largely, the TCR clusters proved donor specific. General study findings and limits: Clones that contracted from day 15 to 85 had balanced CD4/CD8; later expanders were CD4+ biased. Clones that contracted clustered mainly in CM and EM if CD4+ and in EMRA if CD8+.

The rearrangement links TRBV29-1 to TRBJ2-6; TRBD1 matches at 8 bases. This clonotype originated in a man aged 18 to 35 who had mild COVID-19 (a few samples of this study predate the infection). Cell type and time point are not known. Material for sequencing was PBMCs or a T cell subset sorted from them (not recorded which). The CDR3 DNA is TGCAGCGCGGCGACAGGGGCTGGGGCCAACGTCCTGACTTTC. This gives the protein CSAATGAGANVLTF.